This TCR beta chain was observed in a study of blood T cell repertoires in COVID-19. Two consecutive negative NP/OP PCR tests, clearance, or resolved symptoms defined Cohort 3 recovery. Germline V gene lookup returns CDR1 MNHEY and CDR2 SVGAGI. The CDR3 consists of 14 residues. V shed 4 bases, J shed 1 base, and the junction held 4 bases outside the gene matches. As originally analysed: How many nucleated cells were present was estimated from reference gene primer amplification. The table came from immunoSEQ multiplex PCR; TCRdb's copy has only in-frame clones and leaves some out. From that table come the V and J calls and clone size; the DNA was used to work out D and trimming. Among just over 300,000 clones, approximately 90% were seen once, and the ten largest hold 3.5% to 4.5%.

V gene TRBV6-5 combines with J gene TRBJ2-7, with 7 nucleotides matching TRBD1. This receptor was obtained from a man younger than 40 who had recovered from COVID-19. Input material: PBMCs or T cells enriched from blood (not recorded which). Here the CDR3 DNA reads TGTGCCAGCAGTTCTCGGGGACAGTCCTACGAGCAGTACTTC. It encodes CASSSRGQSYEQYF.